These 27 T cell receptor beta chains share one sample of origin, sequenced in a study of spatial heterogeneity in lung cancer. The sample's time point: sample taken at primary tumor resection. TCRdb re-called the 5' RACE reads through MiXCR, storing one row per CDR3 protein. The data show 8,000 or so distinct CDR3 sequences, about 14% seen once. Here the sequenced sample was normal lung tissue next to the tumor, taken at surgery. Receptor source: a male donor with early-stage non-small cell lung cancer.

This clonotype is labeled medium-sized (0.01 to 0.1%). The rearrangement uses TRBV27 and TRBJ2-1; 7 nucleotides align to TRBD2. The ends lost 7 bases at V and 8 bases at J; junction bases unmatched: 14. CDR1 and CDR2 from the germline V gene are MNHEY and SMNVEV (reference sequence). The CDR3 has 15 residues. The CDR3 bases are TGTGCCAGCAAAAGTCTGACGGGAGGAGGGGATGAGCAGTTCTTC. It yields the protein CASKSLTGGGDEQFF.

This clonotype is medium-sized (0.01 to 0.1%) by share. The chain has TRBV5-1 and TRBJ2-1, with 8 bases aligning to TRBD2. The CDR3 is made up of 16 amino acids. The V gene end was trimmed by 2 bases and the J gene end by 0 bases; junction bases not matched to a gene: 4. Per the germline V gene, CDR1 is SGHRS and CDR2 is YFSETQ. The CDR3 nucleotides are TGCGCCAGCAGCTTCGCCGCGGGGGGCTCCTACAATGAGCAGTTCTTC. Translation: CASSFAAGGSYNEQFF. The whole variable domain, filled in from reference TRBV5-1 and TRBJ2-1, reads KAGVTQTPRYLIKTRGQQVTLSCSPISGHRSVSWYQQTPGQGLQFLFEYFSETQRNKGNFPGRFSGRQFSNSRSEMNVSTLELGDSALYLCASSFAAGGSYNEQFFGPGTRLTVL.

The V and J genes are TRBV5-1 and TRBJ2-1; a weak D match, TRBD2 (6 bases). The length of the CDR3 is 12 residues. Germline CDR1 SGHRS, CDR2 YFSETQ. V gave up 7 bases and J gave up 4 bases, with 9 bases separating them. For the CDR3, the DNA is TGCGCCAGCCTTAGCGGATACAATGAGCAGTTCTTC. Amino acid sequence: CASLSGYNEQFF.

Sample share makes this clonotype medium-sized. This could be a read error, since a much larger clone is one nucleotide away. This chain joins TRBV7-9 and TRBJ2-1, with D possibly being TRBD2 (6 bases). Germline loops: CDR1 SEHNR, CDR2 FQNEAQ (reference sequence). The V gene lost 4 bases and the J gene lost 6 bases, with 16 bases spanning the gap. The CDR3 has 15 residues. In DNA, the CDR3 is TGTGCCAGCAGCTCTCTGGGACGGAGGGTCAATGAGCAGTTCTTC. Its protein is CASSSLGRRVNEQFF.

Only a few counts were recorded for this clonotype. This rearrangement joins TRBV5-4 to TRBJ1-4; D unclear. V lost 2 bases, J lost 4 bases, and 12 bases lay in between. Germline loops: CDR1 SGHNT, CDR2 YYREEE (reference sequence). CDR3 length equals 15 residues. The CDR3: CASSFGVPSNEKLFF. The CDR3 DNA follows: TGTGCCAGCAGCTTCGGGGTCCCAAGTAATGAAAAACTGTTTTTT.

This clonotype was seen many times. The rearrangement joins TRBV29-1 to TRBJ2-2, with 7 bases aligning to TRBD2. The CDR3 has 14 residues. J was trimmed by 0 bases and V by 7 bases; bases with no gene match: 5. The V gene's germline CDR1 is SQVTM and CDR2 ANQGSEA. CDR3 loop: CSAGGHPNTGELFF. In DNA, the CDR3 is TGCAGCGCGGGAGGACACCCGAACACCGGGGAGCTGTTTTTT.

This clonotype showed up many times. V gene TRBV20-1 combines with J gene TRBJ1-1; TRBD1 aligns across 7 bases. CDR1 DFQATT and CDR2 SNEGSKA come from the germline V gene (reference sequence). CDR3 length equals 13 residues. Trimming at V came to 4 bases and at J to 1 base, leaving 3 bases not matched to a gene. CDR3 bases: TGCAGTGCTAAGGGACAGCAGAACACTGAAGCTTTCTTT. Protein: CSAKGQQNTEAFF.

The rearrangement uses TRBV3-1 and TRBJ2-7; D gene ambiguous. The CDR3 spans 16 residues. Looked up from germline, CDR1 is LGHDT and CDR2 is YNNKEL (reference sequence). Trimming pared 0 bases from V and 4 bases from J, leaving 16 bases between. CDR3 nucleotide sequence: TGTGCCAGCAGCCAAGATCCCACAGCGCTGTGGTACGAGCAGTACTTC. This encodes CASSQDPTALWYEQYF.

The sample holds a few counts of this clonotype. The chain employs TRBV20-1 and TRBJ2-6; 10 bases map to TRBD2. V trimming: 0 bases; J trimming: 0 bases; junction bases outside the gene matches: 2. The germline V gene has CDR1 DFQATT and CDR2 SNEGSKA (reference sequence). CDR3 length: 17 residues. For the CDR3, the DNA is TGCAGTGCTAGAGATCCTAGCGGGGGCTCTGGGGCCAACGTCCTGACTTTC. Translated: CSARDPSGGSGANVLTF.

Worth noting for this clonotype: This may be a read error: a much more frequent sequence differs by one nucleotide. In DNA form, the CDR3 reads TGTGCCGGCAGCTTCAGGGGGGGGTATCAGCCCCAGCATTTT. It yields the protein CAGSFRGGYQPQHF. The chain links TRBV5-8 to TRBJ1-5; 7 nucleotides align to TRBD1. Looked up from germline, CDR1 is SGHTS and CDR2 is YDEGEE. The CDR3 contains 14 residues.

The chain links TRBV5-5 to TRBJ1-5, with D possibly TRBD1 on 5 matching bases. The CDR3 is made up of 14 amino acids. CDR1 is SGHKS and CDR2 is YYEKEE in the germline V gene (reference sequence). V shed 4 bases and J shed 1 base, with 9 bases lying between them. In nucleotides, the CDR3 is TGTGCCAGCAGCCTCCGGGACAGCAATCAGCCCCAGCATTTT. Translation gives CASSLRDSNQPQHF. The full variable domain, its missing parts supplied by reference TRBV5-5 and TRBJ1-5, is DAGVTQSPTHLIKTRGQQVTLRCSPISGHKSVSWYQQVLGQGPQFIFQYYEKEERGRGNFPDRFSARQFPNYSSELNVNALLLGDSALYLCASSLRDSNQPQHFGDGTRLSIL.

Concerning this clonotype itself: A much bigger clone sits one base away, suggesting this may be a read error. The V call is TRBV6-2 or TRBV6-3, the J call TRBJ2-5; perhaps TRBD2 as D (5 bases). This CDR3 contains 13 residues. CDR1 is MNHEY and CDR2 is SVGEGT in the germline V gene. The germline V and J ends were trimmed by 8 bases and 0 bases, with 10 bases remaining between them. The CDR3 DNA reads as TGTGCCAGCGGACTCGACCACCAAGAGACCCAGTACTTC. Its translation is CASGLDHQETQYF.

This clonotype is medium-sized by share. The V and J genes are TRBV15 and TRBJ2-3, with TRBD2 matching 13 bases. The CDR3 sequence is 19 residues long. Trimming at V came to 3 bases and at J to 2 bases, leaving 11 bases not matched to a gene. Germline V gene data show CDR1 as LNHNV and CDR2 as YYDKDF (reference sequence). CDR3 sequence (DNA): TGTGCCACCAGCAGTCCCACTGGGGGACTAGCGGGGCTCACAGATACGCAGTATTTT. This encodes CATSSPTGGLAGLTDTQYF.

In this sample, this clonotype turned up a few times. The chain links TRBV29-1 to TRBJ2-3, with TRBD2 matching 14 bases. Germline assignment: CDR1 SQVTM and CDR2 ANQGSEA. The CDR3 sequence is 15 residues long. V was clipped by 5 bases and J by 3 bases; unmatched bases: 4. The CDR3 sequence is CSVNGLAGGTDTQYF. CDR3 sequence (DNA): TGCAGCGTTAATGGACTAGCGGGAGGAACAGATACGCAGTATTTT.

This clonotype was detected a few times. The V call is TRBV6-6, the J call TRBJ1-5; D is perhaps TRBD1 (6 bases). CDR3 size: 15 residues. Germline CDR1 reads MNHNY; CDR2 reads SVGAGI (reference sequence). V shed 2 bases and J shed 4 bases, with 12 bases lying between them. The CDR3: CASSYGQGPNQPQHF. The CDR3 DNA follows: TGTGCCAGCAGTTACGGGCAGGGGCCAAATCAGCCCCAGCATTTT.

This clonotype has at least ten counts. The J gene is TRBJ2-1, the V gene TRBV24-1; TRBD2 agrees at 8 bases. The germline CDR1 and CDR2 sequences are KGHDR and SFDVKD. The CDR3 loop spans 15 amino acids. J lost 7 bases, V lost 3 bases, and 7 bases had no gene match. The CDR3 spells CATSDSGSVGNEQFF. The DNA of the CDR3 is TGTGCCACCAGTGATAGCGGGAGTGTTGGGAATGAGCAGTTCTTC.

The sample holds a few counts of this clonotype. The chain has TRBV7-2 and TRBJ2-3, with TRBD2 matching 9 bases. After removal of 1 base from V and 6 bases from J, the junction contained 11 bases not matched to a gene. CDR3 size: 17 residues. Per the germline V gene, CDR1 is SGHTA and CDR2 is FQGNSA. The CDR3 coding sequence is TGTGCCAGCAGCTTAGGGCGGGGGGGCCCGTCGATGGATACGCAGTATTTT. It encodes CASSLGRGGPSMDTQYF.

The chain has TRBV11-2 and TRBJ2-7; possibly TRBD1 for D (6 bases). Per the germline V gene, CDR1 is SGHAT and CDR2 is FQNNGV. The ends were cut back, 2 bases at V and 4 bases at J, with 15 bases in the middle. The CDR3 extends over 15 amino acids. The CDR3 region is CASSLRSTGKYEQYF. CDR3 DNA sequence: TGTGCCAGCAGCTTAAGGTCTACAGGGAAGTACGAGCAGTACTTC.

This clonotype has ten or more counts. V usage is TRBV23-1 and J usage is TRBJ1-2; D unclear. TRBV23-1 is marked as an open reading frame, function uncertain. CDR3 length equals 12 residues. Trimming removed 5 bases at V and 11 bases at J, with 15 bases between. The CDR3 sequence: CASSEILREYTF. Here the CDR3 DNA reads TGCGCCAGCAGTGAAATCCTACGGGAGTACACCTTC.

This clonotype appeared a single time. A much larger clone differs from this one at a single base, so this may be a read error. The V call is TRBV7-9, the J call TRBJ1-6; D ambiguous. Germline V CDR1 and CDR2: SEHNR, FQNEAQ (reference sequence). Trimming removed 5 bases from V and 11 bases from J, with 13 bases in between. The CDR3 extends over 13 amino acids. The CDR3, as DNA: TGTGCCAGCAGCCCCTCAGGAAATCCACCCCTCCACTTT. Encoded protein: CASSPSGNPPLHF.

At least ten counts were recorded for this clonotype. The gene calls are TRBV28 and TRBJ2-1; no firm D call. V lost 5 bases to trimming and J lost 2 bases, with 16 bases between them. The CDR3 is 16 residues long. CDR1 MDHEN and CDR2 SYDVKM come from the germline V gene. CDR3 nucleotide sequence: TGTGCCAGCAGTCCCTCTCTGGGGATCGCCTACAATGAGCAGTTCTTC. It codes for CASSPSLGIAYNEQFF.

This clonotype is categorized as medium-sized. This chain links TRBV27 with TRBJ1-6; the D gene is possibly TRBD1 (6 bases). Between the trimmed V and J ends, which lost 3 bases and 0 bases, there was a span of 18 bases. This CDR3 has 19 residues. The V gene's germline CDR1 is MNHEY and CDR2 SMNVEV (reference sequence). The CDR3 loop reads CASSFSLPTGNSYNSPLHF. CDR3 sequence (DNA): TGTGCCAGCAGTTTTAGCCTACCTACAGGGAACTCCTATAATTCACCCCTCCACTTT.

This clonotype has a count of ten or more. The chain employs TRBV29-1 and TRBJ1-2; TRBD1 matches 11 bases. From germline, CDR1 is SQVTM and CDR2 ANQGSEA. V shed 8 bases and J 6 bases; nucleotides not matched to a gene: 5. The CDR3 length is 12 residues. The CDR3 DNA reads TGCAGCACCTGGACAGGGGGCAATGGCTACACCTTC. As protein: CSTWTGGNGYTF. The full variable domain, rest sourced from reference TRBV29-1 and TRBJ1-2, is SAVISQKPSRDICQRGTSLTIQCQVDSQVTMMFWYRQQPGQSLTLIATANQGSEATYESGFVIDKFPISRPNLTFSTLTVSNMSPEDSSIYLCSTWTGGNGYTFGSGTRLTVV.

This clonotype is judged medium-sized. The rearrangement joins TRBV27 to TRBJ2-3, with unresolved D. This CDR3 has 12 amino acids. Per the germline V gene, CDR1 is MNHEY and CDR2 is SMNVEV (reference sequence). Trimming stripped 6 bases from V and 5 bases from J, with 9 bases between. The CDR3 nucleotides read TGTGCCAGCAGGGGGATGGAAGATACGCAGTATTTT. Protein: CASRGMEDTQYF.

The chain carries TRBV29-1 and TRBJ1-1, with D possibly TRBD1 on 6 matching bases. The CDR3 loop spans 11 amino acids. Deletions cut 6 bases from V and 12 bases from J, with 17 bases between. The V gene's germline CDR1 is SQVTM and CDR2 ANQGSEA. CDR3 in amino acids: CSVQPGGGTFF. CDR3 sequence (DNA): TGCAGCGTCCAACCGGGGGGCGGCACTTTCTTT.

The table lists this clonotype with many counts. CDR3 sequence reads: CSVDRQATDTQYF. CDR3 nucleotide sequence: TGCAGCGTTGATCGCCAGGCCACAGATACGCAGTATTTT. The chain carries TRBV29-1 and TRBJ2-3; no clear D gene. The germline V and J ends were trimmed by 3 bases and 2 bases, with 9 bases remaining between them. The CDR3 consists of 13 residues. Germline CDR1 and CDR2: SQVTM and ANQGSEA.

The CDR3 protein is CASSTGTGEVEPQHF. DNA of the CDR3: TGTGCCAGTAGTACCGGGACAGGGGAAGTGGAGCCCCAGCATTTT. The chain has TRBV19 and TRBJ1-5, with 10 bases aligning to TRBD1. The CDR3 has 15 amino acids. After removal of 4 bases from V and 8 bases from J, the junction contained 8 bases not matched to a gene. Looked up from germline, CDR1 is LNHDA and CDR2 is SQIVND (reference sequence).